This entry is about one TCR beta chain. The data stem from a study of PD-L1 blockade in urothelial cancer. Overall study context: Blood drawn 3 weeks (second dose) and 6 weeks after treatment start was analyzed.

The time point denotes: pretreatment peripheral blood. CDR1 and CDR2 (germline): SGDLS, YYNGEE. This CDR3 has 13 residues. Trimming left V 0 bases short and J 1 base short, with 2 bases between. Synthetic TCR analog templates were added to each PCR reaction. TCRdb's table, derived via immunoSEQ multiplex PCR, lists solely in-frame clones and lacks some. The sample contains around 33,000 clones, roughly four fifths of which appear only once. The chain joins TRBV9 to TRBJ1-5; no reliable D call. The sample in question was PBMCs, obtained around atezolizumab (anti-PD-L1) treatment. The receptor's source is a man aged 55 to 70 with urothelial cancer. CDR3 DNA sequence: TGTGCCAGCAGCGTAGCAAGCAATCAGCCCCAGCATTTT. It yields the protein CASSVASNQPQHF.